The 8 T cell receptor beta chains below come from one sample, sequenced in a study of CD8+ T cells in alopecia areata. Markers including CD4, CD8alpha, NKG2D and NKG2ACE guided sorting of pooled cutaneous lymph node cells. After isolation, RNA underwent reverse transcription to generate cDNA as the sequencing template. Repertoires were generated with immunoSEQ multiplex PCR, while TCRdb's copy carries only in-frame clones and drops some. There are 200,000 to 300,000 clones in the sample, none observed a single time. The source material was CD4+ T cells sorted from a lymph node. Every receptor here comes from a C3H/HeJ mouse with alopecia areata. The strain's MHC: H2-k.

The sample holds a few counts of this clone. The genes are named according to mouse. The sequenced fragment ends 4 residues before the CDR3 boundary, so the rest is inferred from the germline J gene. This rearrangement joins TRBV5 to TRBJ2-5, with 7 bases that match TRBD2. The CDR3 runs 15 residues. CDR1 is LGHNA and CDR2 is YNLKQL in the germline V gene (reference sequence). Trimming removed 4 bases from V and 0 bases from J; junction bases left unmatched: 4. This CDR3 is CASSPGTVNQDTQYF. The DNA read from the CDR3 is TGTGCCAGCAGCCCCGGGACTGTTAACCAAGAC.

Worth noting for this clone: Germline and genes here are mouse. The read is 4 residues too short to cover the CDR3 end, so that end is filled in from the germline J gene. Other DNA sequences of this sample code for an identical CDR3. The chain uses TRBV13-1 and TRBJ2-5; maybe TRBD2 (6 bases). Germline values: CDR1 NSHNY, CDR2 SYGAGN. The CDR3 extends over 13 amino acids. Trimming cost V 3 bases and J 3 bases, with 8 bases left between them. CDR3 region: CASSVGGQDTQYF. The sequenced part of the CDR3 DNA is TGTGCCAGCAGTGTTGGGGGACAAGAC.

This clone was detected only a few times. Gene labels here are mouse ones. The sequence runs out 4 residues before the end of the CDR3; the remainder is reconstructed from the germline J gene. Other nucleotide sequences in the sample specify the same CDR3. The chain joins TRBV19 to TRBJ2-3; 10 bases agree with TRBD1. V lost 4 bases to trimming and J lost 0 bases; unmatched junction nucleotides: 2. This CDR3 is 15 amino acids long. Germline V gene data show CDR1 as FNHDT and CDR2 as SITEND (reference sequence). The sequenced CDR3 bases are TGTGCCAGCAGTCCGGGACAGGGGAGTGCAGAA. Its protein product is CASSPGQGSAE. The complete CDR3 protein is CASSPGQGSAETLYF.

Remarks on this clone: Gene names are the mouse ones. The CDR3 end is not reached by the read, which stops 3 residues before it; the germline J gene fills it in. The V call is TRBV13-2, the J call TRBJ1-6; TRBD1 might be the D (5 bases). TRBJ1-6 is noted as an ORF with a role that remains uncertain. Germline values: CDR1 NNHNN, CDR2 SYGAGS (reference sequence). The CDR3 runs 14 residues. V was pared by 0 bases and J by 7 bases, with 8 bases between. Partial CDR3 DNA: TGTGCCAGCGGTGATGGCAGGGAGAATTCGCCC. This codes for CASGDGRENSP. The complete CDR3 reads CASGDGRENSPLYF.

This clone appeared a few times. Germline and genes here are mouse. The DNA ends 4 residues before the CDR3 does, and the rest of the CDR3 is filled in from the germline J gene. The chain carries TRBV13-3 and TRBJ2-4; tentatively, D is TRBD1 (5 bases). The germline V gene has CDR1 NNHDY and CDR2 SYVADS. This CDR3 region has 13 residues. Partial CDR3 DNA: TGTGCCAGCAGTGATGGCCAGGGAAAC. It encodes CASSDGQGN. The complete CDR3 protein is CASSDGQGNTLYF.

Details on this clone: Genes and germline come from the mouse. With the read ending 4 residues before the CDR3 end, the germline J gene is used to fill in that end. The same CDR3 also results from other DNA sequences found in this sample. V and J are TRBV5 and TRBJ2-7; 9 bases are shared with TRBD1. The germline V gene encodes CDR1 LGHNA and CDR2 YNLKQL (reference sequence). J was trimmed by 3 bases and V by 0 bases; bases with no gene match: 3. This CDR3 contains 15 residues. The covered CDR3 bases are TGTGCCAGCAGCCAAGACCGGGACAGGGACTAT. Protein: CASSQDRDRDY. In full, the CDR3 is CASSQDRDRDYEQYF.

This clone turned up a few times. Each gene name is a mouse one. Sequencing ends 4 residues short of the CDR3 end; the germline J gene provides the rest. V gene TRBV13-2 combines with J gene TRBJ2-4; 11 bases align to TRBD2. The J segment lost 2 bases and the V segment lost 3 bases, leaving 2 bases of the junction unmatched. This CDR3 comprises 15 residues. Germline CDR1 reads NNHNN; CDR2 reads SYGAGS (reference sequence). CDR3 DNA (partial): TGTGCCAGCGGTGGACTGGGGGGGTCTCAAAAC. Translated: CASGGLGGSQN. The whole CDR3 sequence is CASGGLGGSQNTLYF.

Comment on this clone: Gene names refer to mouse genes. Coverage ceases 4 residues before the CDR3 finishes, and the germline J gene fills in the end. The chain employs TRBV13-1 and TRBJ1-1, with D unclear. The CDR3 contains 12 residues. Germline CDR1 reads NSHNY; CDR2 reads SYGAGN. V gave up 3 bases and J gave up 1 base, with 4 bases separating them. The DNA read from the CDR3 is TGTGCCAGCAGTGCCAGAAACACA. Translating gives CASSARNT. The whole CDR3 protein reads CASSARNTEVFF.